A selection of T cell receptor beta chains follows, all from one sample in a study of T cell responses to AZD1222 COVID-19 vaccine. Assay used: immunoSEQ multiplex PCR; TCRdb lists only in-frame clones, some missing. The sample carries about 48,000 clones, 65% to 90% recorded once. Source: peripheral blood, taken 28 days after the second AZD1222 dose. The receptor set was obtained from an adult who received the AZD1222 COVID-19 vaccine. Each CDR3 is given with its conserved first and last residue. The D gene is left open where the match is weak. Not every row has a clone size; where given, it reads once, few, many or a size class.

J gene: TRBJ1-5
V gene: TRBV19
clone size: -
D gene: -
CDR3 DNA: TGTGCCAGTAGTCCGGCGGGGGGGGATCAGCCCCAGCATTTT
CDR3 protein: CASSPAGGDQPQHF

J gene: TRBJ2-1
V gene: TRBV7-2
clone size: -
D gene: -
CDR3 DNA: TGTGCCAGCAGCCTAGGCAGGGGTCAGTACAATGAGCAGTTCTTC
CDR3 protein: CASSLGRGQYNEQFF

J gene: TRBJ2-7
V gene: TRBV4-1
clone size: -
D gene: -
CDR3 DNA: TGCGCCAGCAGCCAACCAGCGCTCTCCTACGAGCAGTACTTC
CDR3 protein: CASSQPALSYEQYF

J gene: TRBJ2-7
V gene: TRBV30
clone size: -
D gene: -
CDR3 DNA: TGTGCCTGGACCTCCGGGAGCGACACCTACGAGCAGTACTTC
CDR3 protein: CAWTSGSDTYEQYF

J gene: TRBJ1-1
V gene: TRBV28
clone size: few
D gene: -
CDR3 DNA: TGTGCCAGCAGTTTATCCTTCCGAAATGGGGATACTGAAGCTTTCTTT
CDR3 protein: CASSLSFRNGDTEAFF

J gene: TRBJ2-3
V gene: TRBV28
clone size: -
D gene: -
CDR3 DNA: TGTGCCAGCGGCGGCAGGGGAGGGGAAAGCACAGATACGCAGTATTTT
CDR3 protein: CASGGRGGESTDTQYF

J gene: TRBJ2-1
V gene: TRBV10-3
clone size: -
D gene: -
CDR3 DNA: TGTGCCATCAGTGTAAGAGGAGGGACCGACTCCAATGAGCAGTTCTTC
CDR3 protein: CAISVRGGTDSNEQFF

J gene: TRBJ1-2
V gene: TRBV7-3
clone size: -
D gene: TRBD1
CDR3 DNA: TGTGCCAGCAGTACGGGACAGGGGTATGGCTACACCTTC
CDR3 protein: CASSTGQGYGYTF

J gene: TRBJ2-1
V gene: TRBV7-8
clone size: -
D gene: TRBD1
CDR3 DNA: TGTGCCAGCAGCTTGGGACAGGTTCCATACAATGAGCAGTTCTTC
CDR3 protein: CASSLGQVPYNEQFF

J gene: TRBJ1-1
V gene: TRBV15
clone size: once
D gene: -
CDR3 DNA: TGTGCCACCAGCAGAGTTAACACTGAAGCTTTCTTT
CDR3 protein: CATSRVNTEAFF

J gene: TRBJ1-1
V gene: TRBV29-1
clone size: -
D gene: TRBD1
CDR3 DNA: TGCAGCGGCACACAGGGGGCTGGAAACACTGAAGCTTTCTTT
CDR3 protein: CSGTQGAGNTEAFF

J gene: TRBJ1-2
V gene: TRBV21-1
clone size: -
D gene: -
CDR3 DNA: TGTGCCAGCAGCAAATCTGGGAGCTATGGCTACACCTTC
CDR3 protein: CASSKSGSYGYTF

J gene: TRBJ2-7
V gene: TRBV6-1
clone size: -
D gene: -
CDR3 DNA: -
CDR3 protein: CASSEVFFGPGEQYF

J gene: TRBJ1-6
V gene: TRBV5-6
clone size: -
D gene: -
CDR3 DNA: TGTGCCAGCAGCTCAACACCGGGTCCCAATTCACCCCTCCACTTT
CDR3 protein: CASSSTPGPNSPLHF

J gene: TRBJ2-3
V gene: TRBV7-2
clone size: -
D gene: -
CDR3 DNA: TGTGCCAGCAGCTTACTAGCGACTAGCACAGATACGCAGTATTTT
CDR3 protein: CASSLLATSTDTQYF

J gene: TRBJ2-5
V gene: TRBV7-9
clone size: -
D gene: -
CDR3 DNA: TGTGCCAGCAGCTTAGCCATGGGACTGTTAAAAGAGACCCAGTACTTC
CDR3 protein: CASSLAMGLLKETQYF

J gene: TRBJ2-7
V gene: TRBV18
clone size: -
D gene: -
CDR3 DNA: TGTGCCAGCTCACCAAACGGTGGCGACGAGCAGTACTTC
CDR3 protein: CASSPNGGDEQYF

J gene: TRBJ2-7
V gene: TRBV5-6
clone size: -
D gene: TRBD1
CDR3 DNA: TGTGCCAGCAGTTCGGTAGGGACAGCCTACGAGCAGTACTTC
CDR3 protein: CASSSVGTAYEQYF

J gene: TRBJ1-1
V gene: TRBV3-1/TRBV3-2
clone size: -
D gene: -
CDR3 DNA: TGTGCCAGCAGCCAAACATATGCGACTTTCGCGAACACTGAAGCTTTCTTT
CDR3 protein: CASSQTYATFANTEAFF

J gene: TRBJ2-7
V gene: TRBV30
clone size: -
D gene: -
CDR3 DNA: TGTGCCTGGAGTCAAGACAGCGAGCAGTACTTC
CDR3 protein: CAWSQDSEQYF

J gene: TRBJ1-2
V gene: TRBV3-1/TRBV3-2
clone size: -
D gene: -
CDR3 DNA: TGTGCCAGCAGCCAAGTAGCAGGGAACTATGGCTACACCTTC
CDR3 protein: CASSQVAGNYGYTF

J gene: TRBJ2-2
V gene: TRBV27
clone size: -
D gene: TRBD2
CDR3 DNA: TGTGCCAGCAGTGGACTAGCGGATGGCAGCGGGGAGCTGTTTTTT
CDR3 protein: CASSGLADGSGELFF